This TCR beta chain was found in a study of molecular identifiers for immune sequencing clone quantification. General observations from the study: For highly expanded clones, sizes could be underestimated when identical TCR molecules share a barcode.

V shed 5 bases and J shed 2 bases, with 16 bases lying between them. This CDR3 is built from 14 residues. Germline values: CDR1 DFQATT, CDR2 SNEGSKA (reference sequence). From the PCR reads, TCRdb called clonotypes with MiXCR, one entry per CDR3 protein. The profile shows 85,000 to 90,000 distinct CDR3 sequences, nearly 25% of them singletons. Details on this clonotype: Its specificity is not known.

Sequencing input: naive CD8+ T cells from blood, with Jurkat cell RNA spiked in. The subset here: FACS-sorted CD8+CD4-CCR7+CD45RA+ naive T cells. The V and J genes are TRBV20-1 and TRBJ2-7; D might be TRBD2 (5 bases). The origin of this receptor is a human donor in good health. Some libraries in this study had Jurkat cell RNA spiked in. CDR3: CSAYSREKTYEQYF. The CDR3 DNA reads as TGCAGTGCTTACAGTAGGGAGAAGACCTACGAGCAGTACTTC.